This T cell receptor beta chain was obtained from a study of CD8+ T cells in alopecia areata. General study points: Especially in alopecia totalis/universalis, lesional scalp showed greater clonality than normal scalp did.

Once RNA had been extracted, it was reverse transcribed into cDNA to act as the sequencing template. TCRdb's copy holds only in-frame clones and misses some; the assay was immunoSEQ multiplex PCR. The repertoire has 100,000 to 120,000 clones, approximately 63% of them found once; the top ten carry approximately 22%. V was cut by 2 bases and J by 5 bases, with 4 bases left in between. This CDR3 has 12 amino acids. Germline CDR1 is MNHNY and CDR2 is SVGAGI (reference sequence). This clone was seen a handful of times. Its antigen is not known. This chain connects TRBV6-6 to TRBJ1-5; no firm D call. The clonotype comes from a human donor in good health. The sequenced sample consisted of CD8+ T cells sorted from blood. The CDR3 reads CASSYLDQPQHF. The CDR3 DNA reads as TGTGCCAGCAGTTACCTTGATCAGCCCCAGCATTTT.